A single sample gave rise to the 18 T cell receptor beta chains below, sequenced in a study of shared T cell receptors in the human thymus. Some clones are missing from TCRdb's copy, which holds only in-frame ones; the method was immunoSEQ multiplex PCR. The sample lists about 380,000 clones, roughly 94% occurring once. Input material: thymocytes. Every receptor here comes from a human donor.

The genes are TRBV28 and TRBJ2-3; 13 positions match TRBD2. V shed 4 bases and J 6 bases; nucleotides not matched to a gene: 7. Germline CDR1 and CDR2: MDHEN and SYDVKM. The CDR3 covers 16 residues. CDR3 DNA: TGTGCCAGCAGTTCCGGACTAGCGGGAGTTGTGGATACGCAGTATTTT. This codes for CASSSGLAGVVDTQYF.

The genes are TRBV4-2 and TRBJ2-4; D possibly corresponds to TRBD2 (5 bases). The V end lost 4 bases, the J end lost 0 bases, and 13 bases lay between the germline ends. In germline, CDR1 is LGHNA, CDR2 YNFKEQ. The CDR3 runs 16 residues. This CDR3 reads CASSPVARLAKNIQYF. Written as DNA, the CDR3 is TGTGCCAGCAGCCCCGTAGCGCGACTAGCCAAAAACATTCAGTACTTC.

This chain joins TRBV19 and TRBJ2-7; D may be TRBD2 (5 bases). V dropped 4 bases and J dropped 2 bases, with 12 bases sitting between them. The CDR3 runs to 14 residues. The germline gives CDR1 LNHDA, CDR2 SQIVND (reference sequence). CDR3 protein: CASSTRSGAYEQYF. In DNA form, the CDR3 reads TGTGCCAGTAGTACTCGATCCGGGGCCTACGAGCAGTACTTC. The complete variable domain, with remaining parts taken from reference TRBV19 and TRBJ2-7, reads DGGITQSPKYLFRKEGQNVTLSCEQNLNHDAMYWYRQDPGQGLRLIYYSQIVNDFQKGDIAEGYSVSREKKESFPLTVTSAQKNPTAFYLCASSTRSGAYEQYFGPGTRLTVT.

On this clone itself: The sample holds other DNA sequences that translate to the same CDR3. The chain recombines TRBV27 with TRBJ2-7; D remains ambiguous. The V end lost 8 bases, the J end lost 2 bases, and 4 bases lay between the germline ends. The germline V gene has CDR1 MNHEY and CDR2 SMNVEV (reference sequence). The CDR3 consists of 10 residues. The CDR3 DNA sequence: TGTGCCAGCGGCCCCTACGAGCAGTACTTC. It specifies CASGPYEQYF.

This chain connects TRBV5-1 to TRBJ2-5, with a possible D match to TRBD2 (6 bases). The CDR3 covers 13 residues. Germline V gene sequence: CDR1 SGHRS, CDR2 YFSETQ. V was cut by 3 bases and J by 5 bases, with 11 bases left in between. CDR3 DNA sequence: TGCGCCAGCAGCTGGGCTAGCGAGGAGACCCAGTACTTC. This sequence encodes CASSWASEETQYF.

V is TRBV28 and J is TRBJ2-2; 7 positions match TRBD1. J lost 3 bases, V lost 7 bases, and 11 bases had no gene match. The CDR3 has 16 residues. Per the germline V gene, CDR1 is MDHEN and CDR2 is SYDVKM. CDR3 sequence: CASIGTRGSHTGELFF. The DNA for the CDR3 is TGTGCCAGCATCGGAACCAGGGGGTCTCACACCGGGGAGCTGTTTTTT.

The chain carries TRBV28 and TRBJ2-7; 8 bases map to TRBD1. The germline CDR1 and CDR2 sequences are MDHEN and SYDVKM. This CDR3 contains 15 residues. The J segment lost 2 bases and the V segment lost 7 bases, leaving 10 bases of the junction unmatched. The DNA for the CDR3 is TGTGCCAGCACCCCAAACAGGGGGTCTCCCTACGAGCAGTACTTC. Translating it yields CASTPNRGSPYEQYF.

The chain has TRBV4-3 and TRBJ2-4; D not certain. CDR1 is LGHNA, CDR2 YSLEER, per germline. V was shortened by 2 bases and J by 0 bases, with 14 bases between the two germline ends. The CDR3 is made up of 17 amino acids. CDR3 bases: TGCGCCAGCAGCCAAACCCCTCCGCAGGTAGCCAAAAACATTCAGTACTTC. Its translation: CASSQTPPQVAKNIQYF.

This clone appeared a single time. The V gene is TRBV28, the J gene TRBJ2-1; 7 bases match TRBD2. Germline loops: CDR1 MDHEN, CDR2 SYDVKM. The CDR3 covers 18 residues. J lost 1 base, V lost 5 bases, and 14 bases had no gene match. The CDR3 is CASSASPPSGDSYNEQFF. The CDR3 region has the DNA TGTGCCAGCAGTGCCTCCCCCCCTAGCGGTGATTCCTACAATGAGCAGTTCTTC.

The chain links TRBV27 to TRBJ2-2, with TRBD1 matching over 11 bases. The germline gives CDR1 MNHEY, CDR2 SMNVEV (reference sequence). The CDR3 contains 17 residues. The V segment lost 5 bases and the J segment 3 bases; nucleotides outside the gene matches: 8. The CDR3 sequence is CASSPGDRGCDTGELFF. CDR3 DNA sequence: TGTGCCAGCAGTCCTGGGGACAGGGGGTGTGACACCGGGGAGCTGTTTTTT.

As regards this clone: Different DNA sequences within this sample yield the same CDR3. The genes are TRBV4-3 and TRBJ2-2; TRBD1 or TRBD2 may be the D gene (5 bases each). Trimming removed 4 bases at V and 3 bases at J, with 9 bases between. CDR1 is LGHNA, CDR2 YSLEER, per germline. The CDR3 runs 14 residues. The CDR3 DNA sequence: TGCGCCAGCAGCCGAGGGGCGGACACCGGGGAGCTGTTTTTT. Translating it yields CASSRGADTGELFF.

The chain is built from TRBV7-2 and TRBJ1-2; D remains unclear. Germline V gene data show CDR1 as SGHTA and CDR2 as FQGNSA. The CDR3 contains 12 residues. Trimming took 0 bases from V and 8 from J, leaving 7 bases between them. The CDR3: CASSLASPGYTF. As DNA, the CDR3 is TGTGCCAGCAGCTTAGCCAGTCCGGGCTACACCTTC.

Here the CDR3 reads CASTRGGGGREKLFF. CDR3 in DNA: TGTGCCAGCACCCGGGGGGGCGGAGGTAGAGAAAAACTGTTTTTT. This chain joins TRBV28 and TRBJ1-4, with a weak D call TRBD1 (6 bases). Germline V CDR1 and CDR2: MDHEN, SYDVKM. The CDR3 extends over 15 amino acids. Trimming took 7 bases from V and 8 from J, leaving 20 bases between them.

This clone appeared once. CDR3 sequence (DNA): TGTGCCAGCAGTGTCCTGGCTAGCGGGGGCACAGATACGCAGTATTTT. The encoded protein is CASSVLASGGTDTQYF. This sequence joins TRBV6-1 and TRBJ2-3; TRBD2 matches at 9 bases. Germline V lookup: CDR1 MNHNS, CDR2 SASEGT. The V gene end was trimmed by 4 bases and the J gene end by 1 base; junction bases not matched to a gene: 6. The CDR3 is made up of 16 amino acids.

The chain is built from TRBV5-1 and TRBJ2-5, with 9 positions matching TRBD1. The CDR3 contains 13 residues. Germline trimming cut 3 bases from V and 12 bases from J; bases unmatched to any gene: 9. Germline CDR1 reads SGHRS; CDR2 reads YFSETQ. The CDR3 region has the DNA TGCGCCAGCAGCTCCGGGACAGGGCCGGGTGAGTACTTC. It encodes CASSSGTGPGEYF.

The rearrangement links TRBV5-1 to TRBJ1-1, with D possibly being TRBD1 (5 bases). V lost 3 bases to trimming and J lost 2 bases, with 14 bases between them. Per the germline V gene, CDR1 is SGHRS and CDR2 is YFSETQ. The CDR3 is made up of 15 amino acids. The DNA for the CDR3 is TGCGCCAGCAGCTCCAAACAGGTAACCAACACTGAAGCTTTCTTT. It yields the protein CASSSKQVTNTEAFF.

The gene calls are TRBV12-5 and TRBJ2-2, with TRBD1 identical over 8 bases. Trimming removed 1 base from V and 3 bases from J; junction bases left unmatched: 1. The CDR3 contains 15 residues. Germline CDR1 and CDR2: LGHNT and FRNRAP. Written as DNA, the CDR3 is TGTGCTAGTGGTTTGGCGGGACAGGACACCGGGGAGCTGTTTTTT. It is translated as CASGLAGQDTGELFF.

The rearrangement links TRBV19 to TRBJ2-2; 12 positions match TRBD2. Germline CDR1 LNHDA, CDR2 SQIVND (reference sequence). The CDR3 contains 17 residues. Trimming at V came to 0 bases and at J to 4 bases, leaving 3 bases not matched to a gene. The CDR3 DNA is TGTGCCAGTAGTATAGATCGGGGACTAGCGGGCACCGGGGAGCTGTTTTTT. Encoded protein: CASSIDRGLAGTGELFF. The full variable domain, rest sourced from reference TRBV19 and TRBJ2-2, is DGGITQSPKYLFRKEGQNVTLSCEQNLNHDAMYWYRQDPGQGLRLIYYSQIVNDFQKGDIAEGYSVSREKKESFPLTVTSAQKNPTAFYLCASSIDRGLAGTGELFFGEGSRLTVL.